This is a list of T cell receptor beta chains from one sample in a study of T cells after posttransplantation cyclophosphamide. The data were produced by immunoSEQ multiplex PCR, yet TCRdb's version contains in-frame clones alone and is incomplete. The sample has 15,000 to 20,000 clones; around 85% are singletons. The sample was PBMCs, taken after allogeneic stem cell transplant with calcineurin inhibitor and methotrexate. The source of these receptors is a female patient aged 18-29 years who received an allogeneic stem cell transplant from an unrelated donor, was CMV-positive, and had acute and chronic GVHD. Some T cells may originate from the graft donor. Both conserved end residues are trimmed from each CDR3. The D gene is left open where the match is weak. Size values are once, few and many counts, or a class for expanded clones, and some rows have none.

>TRBJ1-3|-|-|TRBV28
ASSSYGASSGNTIY
>TRBJ2-7|-|TRBD1|TRBV6-1
ASSDWDRSYEQY
>TRBJ1-2|-|-|TRBV6-1
ASSVEYGYT
>TRBJ2-1|-|TRBD2|TRBV6-5
ASSLGTSGYNEQF
>TRBJ2-5|-|-|TRBV30
AWSVSHQGTQY
>TRBJ2-1|-|-|TRBV27
ASSSSPVYNEQF
>TRBJ2-1|-|TRBD2|TRBV29-1
SVGTSGRPDNEQF
>TRBJ1-4|-|-|TRBV7-9
ASSLAGAAGEKLF
>TRBJ2-5|-|TRBD2|TRBV5-4
ASSRRLAGAQETQY
>TRBJ2-1|-|TRBD2|TRBV2
ASLSTSGRLNEQF
>TRBJ2-1|-|TRBD2|TRBV19
ATRLARSYNEQF
>TRBJ2-5|-|-|TRBV7-9
ASSLSQGSETQY
>TRBJ1-2|-|TRBD1|TRBV27
ASRQRLARDSNYGYT
>TRBJ2-7|-|-|TRBV5-1
ASSSGVEQY
>TRBJ2-5|-|-|TRBV28
ASSLSGGYQETQY
>TRBJ2-3|-|TRBD2|TRBV4-1
ASSEGLAGGQRTDTQY
>TRBJ2-1|-|-|TRBV7-9
ASSSSGGYPYNEQF
>TRBJ2-2|-|TRBD2|TRBV7-9
ASGGLQLAGGTGELF
>TRBJ2-7|-|TRBD2|TRBV7-8
ASSDLWASGTPRGQY
>TRBJ2-7|-|-|TRBV5-5
ATSDHPDIRYEQY
>TRBJ1-1|-|TRBD1|TRBV6-1
ASSEALSRDRGSGGF
>TRBJ1-4|-|-|TRBV2
ASSAREKLF
>TRBJ2-5|once|-|TRBV5-4
ASSLVRGTETQY
>TRBJ1-3|few|-|TRBV6-1
ASSDGVSGNTIY
>TRBJ2-3|-|TRBD2|TRBV10-2
ASSGLAGPTDTQY
>TRBJ2-1|-|TRBD2|TRBV10-3
AIKDTLAGGRDEQF
>TRBJ1-4|-|TRBD1|TRBV28
ASGTGGVLNEKLF
>TRBJ1-1|-|-|TRBV27
ASSRVVPGLGTEAF
>TRBJ2-7|-|TRBD1|TRBV7-9
ASSSSGTGVYEQY